This TCR beta chain emerged from a study of blood T cell repertoires in COVID-19. Across the whole study: The samples span acute and convalescent COVID-19 from the United States, Italy and Spain. In each case, the material was cDNA or gDNA derived from T cells, B-cell-depleted T cells, or PBMCs.

How the authors handled the data: Scientists estimated how many nucleated cells there were by amplifying reference gene primers. Only in-frame clones appear in the TCRdb table, and some are missing; sequencing was by immunoSEQ multiplex PCR. V and J calls and clone size follow that table, whereas D and trimming were derived from the DNA. This table holds approximately 150,000 clones, roughly 83% found once. V lost 6 bases, J lost 4 bases, and 13 bases lay in between. Germline values: CDR1 SQVTM, CDR2 ANQGSEA. This CDR3 spans 13 amino acids. This TCR was recovered from a woman older than 75 with acute or convalescent COVID-19. Sequences were obtained from peripheral blood. The J gene is TRBJ1-5, the V gene TRBV29-1, with D possibly matching TRBD1 (5 bases). The CDR3 protein is CSVTSAGNQPQHF. The CDR3 region has the DNA TGCAGCGTCACGTCCGCAGGGAATCAGCCCCAGCATTTT.